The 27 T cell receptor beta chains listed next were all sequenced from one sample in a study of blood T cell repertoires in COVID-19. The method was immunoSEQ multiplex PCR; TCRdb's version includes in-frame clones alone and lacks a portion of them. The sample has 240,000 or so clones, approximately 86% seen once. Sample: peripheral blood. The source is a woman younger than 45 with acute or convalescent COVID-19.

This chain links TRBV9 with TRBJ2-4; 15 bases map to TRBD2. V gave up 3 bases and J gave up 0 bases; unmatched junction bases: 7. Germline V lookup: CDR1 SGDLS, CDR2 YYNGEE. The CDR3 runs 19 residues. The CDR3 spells CASSAPGLAGGGAKNIQYF. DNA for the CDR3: TGTGCCAGCAGCGCGCCGGGACTAGCGGGAGGTGGAGCCAAAAACATTCAGTACTTC.

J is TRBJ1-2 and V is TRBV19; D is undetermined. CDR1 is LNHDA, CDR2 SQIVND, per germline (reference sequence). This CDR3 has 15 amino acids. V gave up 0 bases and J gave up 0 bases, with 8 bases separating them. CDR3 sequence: CASSIDARTNYGYTF. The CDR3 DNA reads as TGTGCCAGTAGTATAGATGCGCGGACTAACTATGGCTACACCTTC. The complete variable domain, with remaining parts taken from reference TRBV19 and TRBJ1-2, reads DGGITQSPKYLFRKEGQNVTLSCEQNLNHDAMYWYRQDPGQGLRLIYYSQIVNDFQKGDIAEGYSVSREKKESFPLTVTSAQKNPTAFYLCASSIDARTNYGYTFGSGTRLTVV.

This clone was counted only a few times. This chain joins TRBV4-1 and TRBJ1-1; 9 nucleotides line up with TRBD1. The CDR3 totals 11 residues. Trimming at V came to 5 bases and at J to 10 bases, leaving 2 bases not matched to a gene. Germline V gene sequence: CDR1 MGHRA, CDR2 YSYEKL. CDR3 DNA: TGCGCCAGCAGCGAGGGACAGGGAGCTTTCTTT. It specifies CASSEGQGAFF.

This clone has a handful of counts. The CDR3 DNA sequence: TGCGCCAGCAGCTTGGATAGTCCCTCAGATACGCAGTATTTT. Protein product: CASSLDSPSDTQYF. The genes are TRBV5-1 and TRBJ2-3; D gene ambiguous. Trimming shortened V by 0 bases and J by 4 bases, and 9 bases separated the two germline ends. There are 14 residues in the CDR3. The germline CDR1 and CDR2 sequences are SGHRS and YFSETQ.

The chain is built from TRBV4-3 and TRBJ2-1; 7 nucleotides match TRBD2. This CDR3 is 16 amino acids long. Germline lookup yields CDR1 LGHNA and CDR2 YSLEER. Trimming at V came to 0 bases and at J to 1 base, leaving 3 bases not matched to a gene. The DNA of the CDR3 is TGCGCCAGCAGCCAAGATAGACTAGCATCCTACAATGAGCAGTTCTTC. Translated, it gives CASSQDRLASYNEQFF.

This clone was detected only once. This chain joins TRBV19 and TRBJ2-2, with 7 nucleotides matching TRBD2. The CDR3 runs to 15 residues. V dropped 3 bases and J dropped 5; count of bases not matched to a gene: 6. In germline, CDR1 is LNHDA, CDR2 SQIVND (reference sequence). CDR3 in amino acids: CASSMGSRGTGELFF. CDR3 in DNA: TGTGCCAGTAGTATGGGATCGCGGGGGACCGGGGAGCTGTTTTTT. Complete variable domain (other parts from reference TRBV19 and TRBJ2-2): DGGITQSPKYLFRKEGQNVTLSCEQNLNHDAMYWYRQDPGQGLRLIYYSQIVNDFQKGDIAEGYSVSREKKESFPLTVTSAQKNPTAFYLCASSMGSRGTGELFFGEGSRLTVL.

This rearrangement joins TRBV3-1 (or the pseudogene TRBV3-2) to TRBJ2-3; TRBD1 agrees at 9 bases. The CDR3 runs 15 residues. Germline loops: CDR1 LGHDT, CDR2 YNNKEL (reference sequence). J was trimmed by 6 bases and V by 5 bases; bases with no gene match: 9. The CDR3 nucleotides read TGTGCCAGCAGCTCGTTTGGGACAGGGAGCGATACGCAGTATTTT. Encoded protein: CASSSFGTGSDTQYF.

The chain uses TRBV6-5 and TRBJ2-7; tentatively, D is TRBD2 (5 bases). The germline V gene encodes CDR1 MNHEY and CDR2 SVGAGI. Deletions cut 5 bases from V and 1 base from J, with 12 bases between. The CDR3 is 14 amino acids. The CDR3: CASSLTSLSYEQYF. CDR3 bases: TGTGCCAGCAGTCTAACTAGTCTATCCTACGAGCAGTACTTC.

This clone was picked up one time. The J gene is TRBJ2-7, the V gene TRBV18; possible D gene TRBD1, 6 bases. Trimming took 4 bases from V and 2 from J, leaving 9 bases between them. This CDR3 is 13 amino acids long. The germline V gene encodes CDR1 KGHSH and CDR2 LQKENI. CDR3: CASSRDTAYEQYF. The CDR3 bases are TGTGCCAGCTCACGGGACACCGCCTACGAGCAGTACTTC.

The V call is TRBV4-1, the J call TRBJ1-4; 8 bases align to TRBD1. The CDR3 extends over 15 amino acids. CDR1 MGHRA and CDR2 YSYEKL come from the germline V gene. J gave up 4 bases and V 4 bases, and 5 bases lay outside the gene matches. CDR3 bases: TGCGCCAGCAGCCCTGGGACAGGCCTTAATGAAAAACTGTTTTTT. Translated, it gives CASSPGTGLNEKLFF.

In DNA, the CDR3 is TGTGCCACCAGTGATCCGAGGAAGGTGGTCAATGAGCAGTTCTTC. Translating gives CATSDPRKVVNEQFF. The rearrangement joins TRBV24-1 to TRBJ2-1; unclear D gene. This CDR3 spans 15 amino acids. V dropped 3 bases and J dropped 6 bases, with 14 bases sitting between them. CDR1 and CDR2 (germline): KGHDR, SFDVKD.

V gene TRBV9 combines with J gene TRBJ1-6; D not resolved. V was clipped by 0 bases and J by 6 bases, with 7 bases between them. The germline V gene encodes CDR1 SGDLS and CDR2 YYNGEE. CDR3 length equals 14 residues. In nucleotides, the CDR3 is TGTGCCAGCAGCGTAGCCGGGTCTAATTCACCCCTCCACTTT. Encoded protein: CASSVAGSNSPLHF.

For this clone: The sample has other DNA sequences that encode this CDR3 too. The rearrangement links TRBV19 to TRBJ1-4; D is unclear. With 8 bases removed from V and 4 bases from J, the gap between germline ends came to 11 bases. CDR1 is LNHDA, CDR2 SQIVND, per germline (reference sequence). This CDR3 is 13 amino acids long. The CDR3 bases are TGTGCCAGTGAAGAGCGTAATAATGAAAAACTGTTTTTT. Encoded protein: CASEERNNEKLFF.

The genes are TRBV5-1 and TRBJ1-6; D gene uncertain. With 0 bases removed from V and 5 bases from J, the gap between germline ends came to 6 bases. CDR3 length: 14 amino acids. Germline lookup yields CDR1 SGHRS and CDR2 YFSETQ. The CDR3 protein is CASSLGDHNSPLHF. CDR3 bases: TGCGCCAGCAGCTTGGGAGATCATAATTCACCCCTCCACTTT.

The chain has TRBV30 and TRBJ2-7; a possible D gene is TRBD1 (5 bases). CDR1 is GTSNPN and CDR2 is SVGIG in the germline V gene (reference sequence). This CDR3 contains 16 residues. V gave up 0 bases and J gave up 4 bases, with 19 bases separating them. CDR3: CAWSVPVRVQDYEQYF. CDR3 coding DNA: TGTGCCTGGAGTGTACCCGTCAGGGTCCAAGATTACGAGCAGTACTTC.

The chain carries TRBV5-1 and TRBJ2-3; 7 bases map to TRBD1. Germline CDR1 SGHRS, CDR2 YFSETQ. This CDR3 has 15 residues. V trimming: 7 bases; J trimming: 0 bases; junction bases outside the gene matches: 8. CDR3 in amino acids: CASGPWDSSTDTQYF. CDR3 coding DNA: TGCGCCAGCGGACCCTGGGACAGCAGCACAGATACGCAGTATTTT.

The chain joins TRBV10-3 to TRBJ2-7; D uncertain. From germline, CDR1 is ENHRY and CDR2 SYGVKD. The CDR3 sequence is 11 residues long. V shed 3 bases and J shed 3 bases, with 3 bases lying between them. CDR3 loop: CAISDGYEQYF. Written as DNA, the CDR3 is TGTGCCATCAGTGACGGCTACGAGCAGTACTTC.

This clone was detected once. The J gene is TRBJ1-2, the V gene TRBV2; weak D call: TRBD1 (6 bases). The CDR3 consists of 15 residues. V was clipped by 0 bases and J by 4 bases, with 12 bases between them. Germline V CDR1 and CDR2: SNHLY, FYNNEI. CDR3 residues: CASSEAWQGIYGYTF. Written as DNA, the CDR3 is TGTGCCAGCAGTGAAGCATGGCAGGGGATCTATGGCTACACCTTC.

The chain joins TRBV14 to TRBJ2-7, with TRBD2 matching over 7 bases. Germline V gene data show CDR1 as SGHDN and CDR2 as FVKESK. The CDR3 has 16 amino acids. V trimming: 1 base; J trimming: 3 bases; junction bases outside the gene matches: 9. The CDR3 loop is CASSQGSWGGNYEQYF. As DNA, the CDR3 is TGTGCCAGCAGCCAAGGCTCTTGGGGGGGGAACTACGAGCAGTACTTC.

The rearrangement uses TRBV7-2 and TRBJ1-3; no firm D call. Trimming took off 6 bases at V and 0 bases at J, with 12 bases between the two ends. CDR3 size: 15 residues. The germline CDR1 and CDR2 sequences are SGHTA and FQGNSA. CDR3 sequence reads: CASSPNWSSGNTIYF. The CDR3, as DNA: TGTGCCAGCAGTCCGAACTGGAGCTCTGGAAACACCATATATTTT.

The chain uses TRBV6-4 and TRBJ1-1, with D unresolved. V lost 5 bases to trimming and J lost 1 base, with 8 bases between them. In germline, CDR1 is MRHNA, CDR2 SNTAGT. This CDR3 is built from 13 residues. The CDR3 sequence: CASSKQRNTEAFF. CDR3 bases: TGTGCCAGCAGTAAACAAAGGAACACTGAAGCTTTCTTT.

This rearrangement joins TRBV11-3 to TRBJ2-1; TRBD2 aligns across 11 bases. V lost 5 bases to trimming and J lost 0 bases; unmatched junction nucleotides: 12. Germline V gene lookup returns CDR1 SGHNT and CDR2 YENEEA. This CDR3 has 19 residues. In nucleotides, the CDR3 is TGTGCCAGCAGCGTCGAAGGACTAGCGGGCCCAAGCTCCTACAATGAGCAGTTCTTC. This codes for CASSVEGLAGPSSYNEQFF.

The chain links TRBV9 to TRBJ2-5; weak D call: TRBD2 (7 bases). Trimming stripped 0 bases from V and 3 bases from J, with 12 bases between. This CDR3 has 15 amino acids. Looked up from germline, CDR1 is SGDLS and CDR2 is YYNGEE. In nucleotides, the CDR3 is TGTGCCAGCAGCGTAGTTGGGGGGGCCAAAGAGACCCAGTACTTC. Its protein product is CASSVVGGAKETQYF.

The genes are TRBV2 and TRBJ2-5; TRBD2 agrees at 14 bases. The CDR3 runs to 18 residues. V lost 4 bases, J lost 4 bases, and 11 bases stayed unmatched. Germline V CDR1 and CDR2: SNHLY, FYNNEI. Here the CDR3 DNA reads TGTGCCAGCAGTGGGGGACTAGCGGGAGATTTAGTGGGAGAGACCCAGTACTTC. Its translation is CASSGGLAGDLVGETQYF.

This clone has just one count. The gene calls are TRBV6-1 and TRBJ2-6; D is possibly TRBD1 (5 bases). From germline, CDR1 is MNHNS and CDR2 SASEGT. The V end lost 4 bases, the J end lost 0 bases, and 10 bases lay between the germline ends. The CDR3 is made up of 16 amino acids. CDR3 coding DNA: TGTGCCAGCAGTGTCGTAGGGGACTCTGGGGCCAACGTCCTGACTTTC. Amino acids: CASSVVGDSGANVLTF.

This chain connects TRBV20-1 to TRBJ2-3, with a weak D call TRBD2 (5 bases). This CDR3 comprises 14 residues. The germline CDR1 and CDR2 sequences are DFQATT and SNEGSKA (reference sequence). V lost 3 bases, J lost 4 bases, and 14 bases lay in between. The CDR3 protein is CSASILVGSDTQYF. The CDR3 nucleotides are TGCAGTGCTAGTATACTAGTAGGCTCAGATACGCAGTATTTT.

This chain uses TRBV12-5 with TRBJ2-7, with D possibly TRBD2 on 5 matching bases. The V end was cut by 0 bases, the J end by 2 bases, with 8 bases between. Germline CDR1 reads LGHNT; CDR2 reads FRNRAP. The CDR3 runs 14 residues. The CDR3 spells CASGLVRDPYEQYF. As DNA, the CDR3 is TGTGCTAGTGGTTTGGTACGGGATCCCTACGAGCAGTACTTC.